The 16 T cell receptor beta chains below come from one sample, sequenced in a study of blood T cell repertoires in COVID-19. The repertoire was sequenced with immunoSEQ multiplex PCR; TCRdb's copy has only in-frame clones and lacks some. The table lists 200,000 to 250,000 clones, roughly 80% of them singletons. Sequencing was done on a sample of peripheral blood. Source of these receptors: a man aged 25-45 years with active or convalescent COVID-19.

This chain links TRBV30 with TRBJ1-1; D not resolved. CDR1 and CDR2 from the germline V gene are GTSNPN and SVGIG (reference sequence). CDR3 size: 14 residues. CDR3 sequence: CVEGREIKNTEAFF. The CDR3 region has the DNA TGTGTCGAAGGGAGGGAAATCAAGAACACTGAAGCTTTCTTT.

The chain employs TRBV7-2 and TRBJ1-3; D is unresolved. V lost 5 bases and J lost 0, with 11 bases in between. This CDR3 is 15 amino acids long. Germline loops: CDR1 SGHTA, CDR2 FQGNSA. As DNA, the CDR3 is TGTGCCAGCAGCCCCCGGGTCCCCTCTGGAAACACCATATATTTT. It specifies CASSPRVPSGNTIYF.

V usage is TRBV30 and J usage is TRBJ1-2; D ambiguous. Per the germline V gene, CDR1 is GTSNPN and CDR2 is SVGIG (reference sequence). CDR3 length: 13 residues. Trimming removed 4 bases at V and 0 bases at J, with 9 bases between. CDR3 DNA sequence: TGTGCCTGGACTGTCCTACCTAACTATGGCTACACCTTC. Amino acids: CAWTVLPNYGYTF.

The CDR3 DNA follows: TGTGCCAGCAGCTTACCCCAGGGGTGGGCTGAAGCTTTCTTT. Translated: CASSLPQGWAEAFF. The gene calls are TRBV7-9 and TRBJ1-1; tentative D call: TRBD1 (6 bases). The germline V and J ends were trimmed by 2 bases and 6 bases, with 13 bases remaining between them. In germline, CDR1 is SEHNR, CDR2 FQNEAQ (reference sequence). This CDR3 contains 14 residues.

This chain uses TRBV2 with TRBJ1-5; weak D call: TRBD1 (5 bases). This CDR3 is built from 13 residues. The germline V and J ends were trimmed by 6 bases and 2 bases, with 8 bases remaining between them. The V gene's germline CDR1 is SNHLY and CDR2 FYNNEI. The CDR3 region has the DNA TGTGCCAGCAGGGGGCCCGGCAATCAGCCCCAGCATTTT. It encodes CASRGPGNQPQHF. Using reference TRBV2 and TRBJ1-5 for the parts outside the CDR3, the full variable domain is EPEVTQTPSHQVTQMGQEVILRCVPISNHLYFYWYRQILGQKVEFLVSFYNNEISEKSEIFDDQFSVERPDGSNFTLKIRSTKLEDSAMYFCASRGPGNQPQHFGDGTRLSIL.

CDR3 protein: CASSQSPYNEQFF. The DNA of the CDR3 is TGCGCCAGCAGCCAGAGCCCCTACAATGAGCAGTTCTTC. The chain joins TRBV4-1 to TRBJ2-1; D remains ambiguous. From germline, CDR1 is MGHRA and CDR2 YSYEKL. This CDR3 has 13 residues. With 3 bases removed from V and 2 bases from J, the gap between germline ends came to 5 bases.

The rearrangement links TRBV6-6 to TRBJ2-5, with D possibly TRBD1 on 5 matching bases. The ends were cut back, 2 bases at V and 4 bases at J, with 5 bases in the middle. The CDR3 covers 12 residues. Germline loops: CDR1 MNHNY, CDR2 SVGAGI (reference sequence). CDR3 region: CASSYRGETQYF. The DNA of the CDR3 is TGTGCCAGCAGTTACAGGGGAGAGACCCAGTACTTC.

The CDR3 spells CASSIEAGSYNEQFF. CDR3 DNA: TGTGCCAGTAGTATTGAGGCGGGATCCTACAATGAGCAGTTCTTC. The gene calls are TRBV19 and TRBJ2-1; possibly TRBD2 for D (6 bases). Germline V gene sequence: CDR1 LNHDA, CDR2 SQIVND (reference sequence). The CDR3 is 15 residues long. V was shortened by 3 bases and J by 1 base, with 10 bases between the two germline ends.

Here the CDR3 DNA reads TGTGCCAGCAGCTTCTCAGGACAAGAGACCCAGTACTTC. Translated: CASSFSGQETQYF. The V call is TRBV5-5, the J call TRBJ2-5; D unresolved. The germline V gene has CDR1 SGHKS and CDR2 YYEKEE (reference sequence). Trimming removed 2 bases at V and 2 bases at J, with 7 bases between. The CDR3 length is 13 residues.

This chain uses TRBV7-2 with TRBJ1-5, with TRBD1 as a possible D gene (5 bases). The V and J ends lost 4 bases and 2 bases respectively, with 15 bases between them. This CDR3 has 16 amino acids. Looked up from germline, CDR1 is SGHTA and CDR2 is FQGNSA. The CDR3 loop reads CASSSGGTAGNQPQHF. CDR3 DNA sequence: TGTGCCAGCAGCTCCGGGGGGACGGCCGGCAATCAGCCCCAGCATTTT.

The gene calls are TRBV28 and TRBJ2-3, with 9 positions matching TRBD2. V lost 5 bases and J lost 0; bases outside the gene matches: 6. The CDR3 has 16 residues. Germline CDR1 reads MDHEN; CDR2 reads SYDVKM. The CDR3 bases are TGTGCCAGCAGTACTCCTAGCGGGACTAGCACAGATACGCAGTATTTT. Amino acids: CASSTPSGTSTDTQYF. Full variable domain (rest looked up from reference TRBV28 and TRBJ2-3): DVKVTQSSRYLVKRTGEKVFLECVQDMDHENMFWYRQDPGLGLRLIYFSYDVKMKEKGDIPEGYSVSREKKERFSLILESASTNQTSMYLCASSTPSGTSTDTQYFGPGTRLTVL.

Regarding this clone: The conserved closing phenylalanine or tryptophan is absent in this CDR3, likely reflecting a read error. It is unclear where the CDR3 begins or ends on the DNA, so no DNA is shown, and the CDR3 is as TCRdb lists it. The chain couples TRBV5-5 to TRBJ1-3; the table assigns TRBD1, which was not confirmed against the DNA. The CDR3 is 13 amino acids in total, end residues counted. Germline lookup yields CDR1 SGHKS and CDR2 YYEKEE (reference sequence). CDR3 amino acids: CASSPGQGATRQV.

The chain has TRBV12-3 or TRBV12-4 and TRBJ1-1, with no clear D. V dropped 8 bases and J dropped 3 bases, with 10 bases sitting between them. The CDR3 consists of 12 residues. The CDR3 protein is CASSNIDTEAFF. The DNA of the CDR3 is TGTGCCAGCTCTAATATTGACACTGAAGCTTTCTTT.

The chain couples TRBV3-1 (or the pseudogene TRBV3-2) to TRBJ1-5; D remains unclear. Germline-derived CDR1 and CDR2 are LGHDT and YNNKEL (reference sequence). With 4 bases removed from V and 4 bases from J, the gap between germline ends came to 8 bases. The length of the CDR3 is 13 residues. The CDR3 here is CASSRSRNQPQHF. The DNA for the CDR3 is TGTGCCAGCAGCCGATCTAGAAATCAGCCCCAGCATTTT.

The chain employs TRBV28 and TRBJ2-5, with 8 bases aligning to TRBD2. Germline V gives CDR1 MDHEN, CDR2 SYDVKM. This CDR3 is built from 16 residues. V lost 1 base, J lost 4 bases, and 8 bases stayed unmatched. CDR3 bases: TGTGCCAGCAGTTTATTCCAGCGGGGGTTTGGAGAGACCCAGTACTTC. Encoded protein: CASSLFQRGFGETQYF.

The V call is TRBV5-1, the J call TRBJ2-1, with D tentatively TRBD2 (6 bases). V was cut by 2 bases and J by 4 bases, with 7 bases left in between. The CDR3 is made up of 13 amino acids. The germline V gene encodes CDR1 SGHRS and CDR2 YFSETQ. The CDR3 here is CASSFGGYNEQFF. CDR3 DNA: TGCGCCAGCAGCTTCGGGGGTTACAATGAGCAGTTCTTC.